This is a list of T cell receptor beta chains from one sample in a study of blood T cells in healthy people across ages. TCRdb fed the 5' RACE reads into MiXCR, producing one record per CDR3 protein. The sample holds about 1.7 million distinct CDR3 sequences; 28% are singletons and the top ten take approximately 7.7%. The sequenced material came from blood. These receptors came from a woman aged 25 to 39 in good health. Both conserved end residues are trimmed from each CDR3.

j_call,cdr3_length,v_call,cdr3_aa
TRBJ2-7,11,TRBV7-2,ASSLARNYEQY
TRBJ2-2,12,TRBV7-6,ASSKRGGQGELF
TRBJ2-5,13,TRBV29-1,SVSSGTSTRETQY
TRBJ1-2,9,TRBV28,ASSPGFYYT
TRBJ2-7,12,TRBV3-1,ASSPSAAAYEQY
TRBJ2-1,14,TRBV7-9,ASSSLAGGYVDEQF
TRBJ2-2,16,TRBV20-1,SARDLGTSGGATGELF
TRBJ2-1,10,TRBV3-1,ASSLLRGGQF
TRBJ2-1,12,TRBV7-2,ASTQSLSSNEQF
TRBJ2-7,14,TRBV5-1,ASSWSPGQGGYEQY
TRBJ2-7,14,TRBV15,TTSSDTSGRTYEQY
TRBJ2-3,9,TRBV7-2,ASSAMDTQY
TRBJ2-7,13,TRBV9,ASSRRDTHSYEQY
TRBJ1-2,11,TRBV29-1,SVEGGVVYGYT
TRBJ2-3,16,TRBV10-2,ASSEGSGGTSSTDTQY
TRBJ1-2,9,TRBV3-1,ASSRQGECT
TRBJ2-2,14,TRBV7-3,ASRLDPGQITGELF
TRBJ2-7,13,TRBV27,ASSLSTAGNYEQY
TRBJ2-1,15,TRBV6-2/TRBV6-3,ASSTKRVGKSANEQF
TRBJ2-7,10,TRBV12-5,ASGSTFYEQY
TRBJ2-2,14,TRBV5-4,AGSPVRGTDTGELF
TRBJ2-2,10,TRBV10-3,AISGGIGELF
TRBJ2-2,15,TRBV12-3/TRBV12-4,ASSGLAGGLSTGELF
TRBJ1-5,12,TRBV12-3/TRBV12-4,ASSLTGGPGAQH
TRBJ2-3,11,TRBV7-2,ASSLQQKDTQY
TRBJ1-2,13,TRBV6-2/TRBV6-3,ASSSTSAGIYGYT
NA,14,TRBV7-2,ASSSYGIRGGNEQY
TRBJ2-7,12,TRBV5-5,ASSLFGATYEQY
TRBJ1-2,12,TRBV12-3/TRBV12-4,ASSPAGRGYGYT
TRBJ1-2,12,TRBV7-6,ASSQPGEDYGYT
TRBJ1-1,16,TRBV12-5,ASGLHSDTRRGNTEAF
TRBJ2-7,14,TRBV6-5,ASSYRRTGGASEQY
NA,14,TRBV7-7,ASSFWNGHPTYEQY
TRBJ2-2,12,TRBV5-1,ASSSVGDTGELF
TRBJ1-4,13,TRBV29-1,SVERVGPTNEKLF
TRBJ2-1,10,TRBV7-2,ASSSGLQEQF
TRBJ2-7,11,TRBV19,ATTPGPGLEQY
TRBJ2-4,11,TRBV6-2/TRBV6-3,ASTTAAKNIQY
TRBJ2-3,12,TRBV9,ASRPGLNTDTQY
TRBJ2-3,11,TRBV4-1,ASSLNTLDTQY